The rows below give T cell receptor beta chains drawn from one sample of a study of control samples from healthy donors and cancer patients. Only in-frame clones appear in the TCRdb table, and some are missing; sequencing was by immunoSEQ multiplex PCR. The repertoire includes over 80,000 clones, about 82% of them detected once, and around a fifth sits in the top ten. The source material was blood. The receptors come from a man aged 30-40 years in good health. CDR3s leave out the opening cysteine and the closing phenylalanine or tryptophan. The order of the fields is CDR3 length, V gene, J gene, CDR3 protein.

length: 12; V: TRBV7-9; J: TRBJ2-1; CDR3: ASSSRPRYNEQF
length: 14; V: TRBV27; J: TRBJ2-1; CDR3: ASKPAGGRSYNEQF
length: 11; V: TRBV5-6; J: TRBJ2-3; CDR3: ASSWSGGLTQY
length: 11; V: TRBV14; J: TRBJ1-1; CDR3: ASSQLMNTEAF
length: 13; V: TRBV10-3; J: TRBJ1-2; CDR3: AISKTGGDNYGYT
length: 11; V: TRBV24-1; J: TRBJ1-5; CDR3: ATSDLPNQPQH
length: 13; V: TRBV7-9; J: TRBJ2-2; CDR3: ASTTRLANTGELF
length: 15; V: TRBV27; J: TRBJ2-2; CDR3: ASSLFTGEISTGELF
length: 11; V: TRBV12-3/TRBV12-4; J: TRBJ1-3; CDR3: ASRTGTGNTIY
length: 10; V: TRBV7-9; J: TRBJ2-7; CDR3: ASSFSEGEQY
length: 12; V: TRBV6-5; J: TRBJ2-1; CDR3: ASRRLAVYNEQF
length: 14; V: TRBV9; J: TRBJ1-3; CDR3: ASSVAPGKTGNTIY
length: 12; V: TRBV5-4; J: TRBJ2-4; CDR3: ASSQEAGGGIQY
length: 11; V: TRBV2; J: TRBJ1-2; CDR3: ASSGAETYGYT
length: 10; V: TRBV5-5; J: TRBJ2-7; CDR3: ASSLRQSEQY
length: 11; V: TRBV11-2; J: TRBJ2-7; CDR3: ASSLDSFAEQY
length: 13; V: TRBV9; J: TRBJ2-1; CDR3: ASSSAGGSHNEQF
length: 13; V: TRBV7-2; J: TRBJ2-2; CDR3: ASSIDRGGKRELF
length: 11; V: TRBV7-9; J: TRBJ1-1; CDR3: ASSLRGETEAF
length: 14; V: TRBV9; J: TRBJ1-2; CDR3: ASSGRGGDSNYGYT
length: 11; V: TRBV7-3; J: TRBJ2-1; CDR3: ASSLDRGDEQF
length: 9; V: TRBV20-1; J: TRBJ1-1; CDR3: SARGFTEAF
length: 10; V: TRBV30; J: TRBJ1-4; CDR3: AWSVSATKLF
length: 12; V: TRBV5-1; J: TRBJ1-4; CDR3: ASSSGTANEKLF
length: 12; V: TRBV28; J: TRBJ1-5; CDR3: ASSTRQGGQPQH
length: 13; V: TRBV7-2; J: TRBJ1-1; CDR3: ASSLVSGRNTEAF
length: 9; V: TRBV12-2; J: TRBJ1-1; CDR3: ASRFDFKAF
length: 13; V: TRBV5-1; J: TRBJ2-1; CDR3: ASSFTPGLAEEQF